The 20 T cell receptor beta chains below were found in one sample sequenced in a study of blood T cell repertoires in COVID-19. Libraries were prepared by immunoSEQ multiplex PCR; TCRdb keeps only in-frame clonotypes and omits some of them. The profile shows approximately 440,000 clones, around 91% of them singletons. Sequencing was done on a sample of PBMCs or T cells enriched from blood (not recorded which). The receptors were gathered from a man in his late teens or twenties who had recovered from COVID-19.

The chain is built from TRBV28 and TRBJ1-4, with TRBD1 matching over 10 bases. With 0 bases clipped from V and 7 bases from J, the junction kept 5 bases outside the gene matches. The germline CDR1 and CDR2 sequences are MDHEN and SYDVKM. There are 16 residues in the CDR3. CDR3 residues: CASSLWATGGVEKLFF. The CDR3 DNA is TGTGCCAGCAGTTTATGGGCGACAGGGGGCGTTGAAAAACTGTTTTTT. Combining the CDR3 with reference TRBV28 and TRBJ1-4 gives the whole variable domain DVKVTQSSRYLVKRTGEKVFLECVQDMDHENMFWYRQDPGLGLRLIYFSYDVKMKEKGDIPEGYSVSREKKERFSLILESASTNQTSMYLCASSLWATGGVEKLFFGSGTQLSVL.

The V gene is TRBV7-9, the J gene TRBJ2-1; 7 nucleotides agree with TRBD2. CDR1 is SEHNR and CDR2 is FQNEAQ in the germline V gene (reference sequence). V dropped 5 bases and J dropped 8; count of bases not matched to a gene: 15. The CDR3 is 16 amino acids. This chain's CDR3 is CASSDATSPLVDEQFF. The CDR3 region has the DNA TGTGCCAGCAGCGATGCGACTAGCCCCCTGGTAGATGAGCAGTTCTTC.

The chain combines TRBV19 with TRBJ1-1; possible D gene TRBD1, 6 bases. Trimming pared 8 bases from V and 4 bases from J, leaving 14 bases between. This CDR3 is 13 amino acids long. Germline CDR1 and CDR2: LNHDA and SQIVND (reference sequence). The CDR3: CASQGQGRTEAFF. The DNA of the CDR3 is TGTGCCAGTCAGGGGCAGGGACGCACTGAAGCTTTCTTT.

This clone was observed once. The chain uses TRBV4-1 and TRBJ2-7, with 9 bases lining up with TRBD2. The length of the CDR3 is 15 residues. The V gene's germline CDR1 is MGHRA and CDR2 YSYEKL. The V gene end was trimmed by 1 base and the J gene end by 5 bases; junction bases not matched to a gene: 6. CDR3 protein: CASSQAPGLADEQYF. CDR3 bases: TGCGCCAGCAGCCAAGCTCCGGGACTAGCCGACGAGCAGTACTTC.

CDR3 loop: CASSPADNEQFF. CDR3 nucleotides: TGTGCCAGCTCACCTGCGGACAATGAGCAGTTCTTC. This chain connects TRBV18 to TRBJ2-1; D ambiguous. Germline V gene lookup returns CDR1 KGHSH and CDR2 LQKENI. V gave up 3 bases and J gave up 5 bases, with 5 bases separating them. There are 12 residues in the CDR3.

The chain recombines TRBV11-3 with TRBJ1-1, with D hard to call. The germline CDR1 and CDR2 sequences are SGHNT and YENEEA. V shed 5 bases and J shed 1 base, with 8 bases lying between them. The CDR3 consists of 13 residues. The chain's CDR3 is CASSPGGNTEAFF. The CDR3 nucleotides are TGTGCCAGCAGCCCCGGAGGGAACACTGAAGCTTTCTTT. Combining the CDR3 with reference TRBV11-3 and TRBJ1-1 gives the whole variable domain EAGVVQSPRYKIIEKKQPVAFWCNPISGHNTLYWYLQNLGQGPELLIRYENEEAVDDSQLPKDRFSAERLKGVDSTLKIQPAELGDSAVYLCASSPGGNTEAFFGQGTRLTVV.

As DNA, the CDR3 is TGTGCCAGCAGCCCAGGACAGGTTCAAGAGACCCAGTACTTC. This gives the protein CASSPGQVQETQYF. The rearrangement joins TRBV7-9 to TRBJ2-5; 7 nucleotides agree with TRBD1. CDR3 length: 14 residues. With V trimmed by 5 bases and J by 2 bases, 5 bases remained unmatched. In germline, CDR1 is SEHNR, CDR2 FQNEAQ (reference sequence).

Only one count was recorded for this clone. V is TRBV27 and J is TRBJ1-2; D not certain. V lost 3 bases and J 2 bases, leaving 10 bases between the germline ends. Germline CDR1 MNHEY, CDR2 SMNVEV (reference sequence). CDR3 size: 14 residues. The DNA for the CDR3 is TGTGCCAGCAGTTTTATAACGGGGAACTATGGCTACACCTTC. Encoded protein: CASSFITGNYGYTF.

This chain uses TRBV7-8 with TRBJ2-7; D is uncertain. The CDR3 extends over 17 amino acids. V was clipped by 0 bases and J by 2 bases, with 17 bases between them. The germline V gene has CDR1 SGHVS and CDR2 FQNEAQ. Written as DNA, the CDR3 is TGTGCCAGCAGCTTAGCTCTGCAGACTCTCTCCCCCTACGAGCAGTACTTC. Protein product: CASSLALQTLSPYEQYF.

The chain joins TRBV5-6 to TRBJ1-2, with 7 nucleotides matching TRBD1. Germline CDR1 reads SGHDT; CDR2 reads YYEEEE. CDR3 size: 18 residues. V lost 4 bases to trimming and J lost 0 bases; unmatched junction nucleotides: 15. The chain's CDR3 is CASSHQLNRDSPNYGYTF. CDR3 DNA: TGTGCCAGCAGCCATCAACTAAACCGGGACAGTCCTAACTATGGCTACACCTTC.

The rearrangement links TRBV7-9 to TRBJ2-7, with 8 bases that match TRBD2. V was pared by 5 bases and J by 0 bases, with 6 bases of the junction left unmatched. Germline lookup yields CDR1 SEHNR and CDR2 FQNEAQ (reference sequence). There are 15 residues in the CDR3. In nucleotides, the CDR3 is TGTGCCAGCAGCCCCGGGGGGGGTGCCTCCTACGAGCAGTACTTC. Amino acid sequence: CASSPGGGASYEQYF.

The genes are TRBV24-1 and TRBJ2-1; D is unclear. Germline V gives CDR1 KGHDR, CDR2 SFDVKD. V was cut by 3 bases and J by 9 bases, with 5 bases left in between. The CDR3 sequence is 11 residues long. The CDR3 sequence is CATSDNFEQFF. CDR3 sequence (DNA): TGTGCCACCAGTGATAACTTTGAGCAGTTCTTC.

This chain links TRBV2 with TRBJ1-1; 7 bases map to TRBD1. Unmatched junction bases numbered 5, after V lost 7 bases and J lost 0 bases. The CDR3 covers 14 residues. Per the germline V gene, CDR1 is SNHLY and CDR2 is FYNNEI. This chain's CDR3 is CASNRGQLNTEAFF. In DNA, the CDR3 is TGTGCCAGCAATAGGGGACAGCTGAACACTGAAGCTTTCTTT.

V usage is TRBV7-8 and J usage is TRBJ2-1; 7 nucleotides agree with TRBD2. The CDR3 covers 13 residues. Germline loops: CDR1 SGHVS, CDR2 FQNEAQ. The ends lost 5 bases at V and 8 bases at J; junction bases unmatched: 6. The CDR3 DNA reads as TGTGCCAGCAGCCCCTACACTAGCGATGAGCAGTTCTTC. Its protein is CASSPYTSDEQFF. The variable domain in full, with the rest retrieved from reference TRBV7-8 and TRBJ2-1, is GAGVSQSPRYKVAKRGQDVALRCDPISGHVSLFWYQQALGQGPEFLTYFQNEAQLDKSGLPSDRFFAERPEGSVSTLKIQRTQQEDSAVYLCASSPYTSDEQFFGPGTRLTVL.

The rearrangement joins TRBV7-8 to TRBJ2-1, with D perhaps TRBD1 (5 bases). Per germline, CDR1 SGHVS and CDR2 FQNEAQ. The V end lost 5 bases, the J end lost 8 bases, and 13 bases lay between the germline ends. The CDR3 length is 13 residues. CDR3 in amino acids: CASSRTSGYEQFF. The CDR3 DNA reads TGTGCCAGCAGCCGAACCTCAGGGTATGAGCAGTTCTTC.

This chain joins TRBV6-6 and TRBJ2-1, with D maybe TRBD2 (6 bases). Germline V gene sequence: CDR1 MNHNY, CDR2 SVGAGI (reference sequence). V was pared by 6 bases and J by 5 bases, with 20 bases between. This CDR3 contains 16 residues. CDR3 protein: CASSPTGTSTNNEQFF. The CDR3 nucleotides read TGTGCCAGCAGCCCCACGGGGACTTCTACTAACAATGAGCAGTTCTTC.

The rearrangement links TRBV9 to TRBJ1-6; D may be TRBD1 (6 bases). CDR1 SGDLS and CDR2 YYNGEE come from the germline V gene. The ends were cut back, 4 bases at V and 0 bases at J, with 14 bases in the middle. The CDR3 runs to 17 residues. CDR3 sequence: CASSLGQQSSYNSPLHF. The CDR3 DNA reads TGTGCCAGCAGCCTAGGACAGCAAAGCTCCTATAATTCACCCCTCCACTTT.

The chain couples TRBV27 to TRBJ1-1; D call uncertain. Between the trimmed V and J ends, which lost 3 bases and 0 bases, there was a span of 11 bases. This CDR3 is 15 amino acids long. CDR1 MNHEY and CDR2 SMNVEV come from the germline V gene (reference sequence). CDR3 in amino acids: CASSLTGSMNTEAFF. CDR3 sequence (DNA): TGTGCCAGCAGTTTGACCGGGTCTATGAACACTGAAGCTTTCTTT.

The J gene is TRBJ2-6, the V gene TRBV10-3; tentative D call: TRBD2 (6 bases). The germline V gene has CDR1 ENHRY and CDR2 SYGVKD. Deletions cut 8 bases from V and 3 bases from J, with 17 bases between. This CDR3 has 16 residues. The CDR3 sequence: CAIPGSSSGGANVLTF. CDR3 in DNA: TGTGCCATCCCCGGGAGTAGTTCAGGTGGGGCCAACGTCCTGACTTTC.

The V and J genes are TRBV5-1 and TRBJ2-7; 8 nucleotides line up with TRBD2. V was clipped by 7 bases and J by 4 bases; unmatched bases: 13. Germline loops: CDR1 SGHRS, CDR2 YFSETQ. CDR3 length equals 15 residues. Here the CDR3 reads CASSPRRGALYEQYF. Written as DNA, the CDR3 is TGCGCCAGCTCTCCTAGGCGGGGGGCCCTATACGAGCAGTACTTC.